This T cell receptor (beta chain) is drawn from a study of graft-versus-host responses after intestinal transplantation. The CDR3 runs to 11 residues. Germline loops: CDR1 MNHEY, CDR2 SMNVEV (reference sequence). V was shortened by 9 bases and J by 8 bases, with 13 bases between the two germline ends. Generated by immunoSEQ multiplex PCR, the TCRdb table keeps only in-frame clones and is missing some. The table has more than 85,000 clones, about 92% seen once; the top ten hold 2% to 2.5%. Concerning this clone itself: Its antigen remains unidentified.

The receptor comes from a human donor who received an intestinal transplant. V usage is TRBV27 and J usage is TRBJ1-2; D uncertain. The material sequenced was unstimulated CD8+ T cells sorted from spleen or lymph node cells, taken before intestinal transplant. The CDR3 DNA is TGTGCCAGTAAGGGCCCGGGAGGCTACACCTTC. Translated: CASKGPGGYTF.